The sequence of this T cell receptor (beta chain) was determined in a study of cytomegalovirus exposure and HLA in healthy donors. Turning to the study itself: An analysis done earlier identified almost 120 million unique TCR beta sequences from 200 million or so T cells. The Caucasian-associated ancestry cluster contained 75% to 85% of the 300 to 400 genotyped donors.

Whole-study results and caveats: CMV antigen specificity was confirmed in vitro for a few CMV-associated chains. The later analysis indicated that the majority of CMV-associated TCR beta chains appeared HLA-restricted.

In the case of this clone: Its cognate antigen is unknown.

This CDR3 has 14 amino acids. Germline V gene lookup returns CDR1 SGHTA and CDR2 FQGNSA. Unmatched junction bases numbered 7, after V lost 2 bases and J lost 8 bases. Both 60 Vbeta primers and 13 Jbeta primers went into the PCR. The assay was immunoSEQ multiplex PCR, and TCRdb's table has in-frame clones only and misses some. The sample consists of 85,000 to 100,000 clones, around 90% of them appearing once. The receptor was derived from a man aged 18 to 29 in good health and CMV-seronegative. This chain joins TRBV7-2 and TRBJ1-2, with 8 bases matching TRBD1. The sample taken for sequencing was PBMCs. The CDR3 sequence is CASSLIRTGSGYTF. The DNA of the CDR3 is TGTGCCAGCAGCTTAATCAGGACAGGGTCCGGCTACACCTTC.